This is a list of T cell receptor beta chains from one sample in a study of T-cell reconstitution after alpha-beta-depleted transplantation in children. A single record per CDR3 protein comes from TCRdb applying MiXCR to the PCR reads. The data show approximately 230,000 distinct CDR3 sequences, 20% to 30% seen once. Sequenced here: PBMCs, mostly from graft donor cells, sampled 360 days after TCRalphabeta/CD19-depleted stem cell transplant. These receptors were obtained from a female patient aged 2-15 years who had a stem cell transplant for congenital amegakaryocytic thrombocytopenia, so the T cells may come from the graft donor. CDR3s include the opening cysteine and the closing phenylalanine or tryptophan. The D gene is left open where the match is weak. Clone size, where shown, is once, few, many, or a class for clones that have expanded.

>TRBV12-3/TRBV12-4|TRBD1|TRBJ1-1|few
CASSLGTGEAFF
TGTGCCAGCAGTTTGGGGACAGGGGAAGCTTTCTTT
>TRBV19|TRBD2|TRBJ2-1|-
CASSHGLAGYNEQFF
TGTGCCAGTAGTCACGGACTAGCGGGATACAATGAGCAGTTCTTC
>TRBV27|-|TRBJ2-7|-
CASSPRRTAYEQYF
TGTGCCAGCAGTCCACGGCGGACCGCCTACGAGCAGTACTTC
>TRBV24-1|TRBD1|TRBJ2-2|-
CATSDLGTENTGELFF
TGTGCCACCAGTGATTTGGGGACAGAGAACACCGGGGAGCTGTTTTTT
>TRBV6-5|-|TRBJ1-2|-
CASSYSSRTGGYTF
TGTGCCAGCAGTTACTCAAGCAGGACGGGTGGCTACACCTTC
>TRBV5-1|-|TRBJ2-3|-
CASSWQPQESFTDTQYF
TGCGCCAGCAGCTGGCAACCGCAGGAATCTTTCACCGATACGCAGTATTTT
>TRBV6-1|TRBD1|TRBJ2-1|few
CASTQPGQGINEQFF
TGTGCCAGCACTCAACCGGGACAGGGGATAAATGAGCAGTTCTTC
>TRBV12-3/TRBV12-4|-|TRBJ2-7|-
CASSFLIWDEQYF
TGTGCCAGCAGTTTTTTGATCTGGGACGAGCAGTACTTC
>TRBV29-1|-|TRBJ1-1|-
CSVEDQVGAQLSEAFF
TGCAGCGTTGAAGATCAAGTAGGGGCACAGTTGTCTGAAGCTTTCTTT
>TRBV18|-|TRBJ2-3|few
CASSPPQAHSDTQYF
TGTGCCAGCTCACCACCGCAAGCACATTCAGATACGCAGTATTTT
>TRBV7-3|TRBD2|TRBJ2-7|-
CASSFWEGEIQYF
TGTGCCAGCAGCTTTTGGGAGGGAGAGATCCAGTACTTC
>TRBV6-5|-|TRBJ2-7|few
CASSYGSGGGEQYF
TGTGCCAGCAGTTACGGTAGCGGAGGGGGCGAGCAGTACTTC
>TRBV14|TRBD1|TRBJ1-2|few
CASSQEQDRGFSNYGYTF
TGTGCCAGCAGCCAAGAACAAGACAGGGGGTTCTCTAACTATGGCTACACCTTC
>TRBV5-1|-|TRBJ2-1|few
CASSFPPVGSNEQFF
TGCGCCAGCAGCTTCCCCCCCGTTGGAAGCAATGAGCAGTTCTTC
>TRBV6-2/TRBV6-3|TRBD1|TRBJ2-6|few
CASSYSRTGRNPSSSGANVLTF
TGTGCCAGCAGTTACTCAAGGACAGGGAGAAACCCCAGTAGCTCTGGGGCCAACGTCCTGACTTTC
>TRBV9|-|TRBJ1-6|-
CASSVDGGSHSPLHF
TGTGCCAGCAGCGTAGATGGAGGGTCCCATTCACCCCTCCACTTT
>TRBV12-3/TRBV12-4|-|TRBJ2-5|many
CASSLVAGARVETQYF
TGTGCCAGCAGTTTAGTCGCGGGGGCCCGGGTCGAGACCCAGTACTTC
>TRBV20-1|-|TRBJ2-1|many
CSVGVWNEQFF
TGCAGCGTCGGGGTATGGAATGAGCAGTTCTTC
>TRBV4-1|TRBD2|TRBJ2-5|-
CASSQDPGLAVLETQYF
TGCGCCAGCAGCCAAGATCCGGGACTAGCGGTTTTAGAGACCCAGTACTTC
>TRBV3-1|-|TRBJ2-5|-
CASSQGFPGETQYF
TGTGCCAGCAGCCAGGGCTTTCCGGGGGAGACCCAGTACTTC
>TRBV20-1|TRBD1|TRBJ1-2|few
CSARLGTADGYTF
TGCAGTGCTAGACTTGGGACAGCCGATGGCTACACCTTC
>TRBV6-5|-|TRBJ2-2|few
CASSYGGELFF
TGTGCCAGCAGTTACGGCGGGGAGCTGTTTTTT
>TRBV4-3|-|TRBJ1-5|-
CASSQTQGWPQHF
TGCGCCAGCAGCCAAACACAGGGCTGGCCCCAGCATTTT